Listed below are T cell receptor beta chains from one sample, sequenced in a study of blood T cells in healthy people across ages. TCRdb fed the 5' RACE reads into MiXCR, producing one record per CDR3 protein. Counted here are around 620,000 distinct CDR3 sequences, approximately 30% occurring once; the ten biggest clones make up roughly 18%. The sequencing sample was made of blood. The receptors derive from a woman in her sixties or seventies in good health. The CDR3 runs from the conserved cysteine through the conserved F or W. A D gene is named only where the DNA matches it firmly. Rows give clone size only sometimes, using once, few, many, or a class for an expanded clone.

V	J	D	size	DNA	CDR3
TRBV7-2	TRBJ2-5	TRBD1	few	TGTGCCAGCAGCATGACAGGGTATGAGACCCAGTACTTC	CASSMTGYETQYF
TRBV12-3/TRBV12-4	TRBJ1-4	NA	NA	TGTGCCAGCAGTTTAGAACACAGATTTGAAAAACTGTTTTTT	CASSLEHRFEKLFF
TRBV7-2	TRBJ2-5	TRBD2	NA	TGTGCCAGCAGCTTAGGGGGAGGGGCCTCCAAATTGGAGACCCAGTACTTC	CASSLGGGASKLETQYF
TRBV12-3/TRBV12-4	TRBJ2-5	TRBD2	few	TGTGCCAGCAGTTCCCGGACTAGCGGGGGTCACCTACAAGAGACCCAGTACTTC	CASSSRTSGGHLQETQYF
TRBV7-2	TRBJ2-4	NA	many	TGTGCCAGCACCCTCCGGGGAGACATTCAGTACTTC	CASTLRGDIQYF
TRBV9	TRBJ2-1	NA	NA	TGTGCCAGCAGCGCCGATCCACTAGTTAGGAAGAGTGAGCAGTTCTTC	CASSADPLVRKSEQFF
TRBV2	TRBJ2-7	NA	NA	TGTGCCAGCAGGGGGAGGGACAGCCTAAATAACTACGAGCAGTACTTC	CASRGRDSLNNYEQYF
TRBV4-1	TRBJ2-7	TRBD1	few	TGCGCCAGCAGCCTCGGGACAGGGGACTCCTACGAGCAGTACTTC	CASSLGTGDSYEQYF
TRBV7-9	TRBJ2-1	TRBD2	NA	TGTGCCAGCAGCCCCACCCTAGCGGGGCTCTACAATGAGCAGTTCTTC	CASSPTLAGLYNEQFF
TRBV11-2	TRBJ2-6	NA	NA	TGTGCCAGCAGCTTAGCGGTGGCTAGCGGGGCCAACGTCCTGACTTTC	CASSLAVASGANVLTF
TRBV29-1	TRBJ2-5	NA	NA	TGCAGCGGAACGGAAGGGGGACAAGAGACCCAGTACTTC	CSGTEGGQETQYF
TRBV29-1	TRBJ2-3	NA	NA	TGCAGCGGCAACGTCGGGGTGGGGGTAGATACGCAGTATTTT	CSGNVGVGVDTQYF
TRBV20-1	TRBJ2-4	TRBD2	NA	TGCAGTGCCCCGGGGGGGACCAAAAACATTCAGTACTTC	CSAPGGTKNIQYF
TRBV29-1	TRBJ1-2	NA	NA	TGCAGCGTTGACAAAGAGAGCCGGGGGCTAGGCTATGGCTACACCTTC	CSVDKESRGLGYGYTF
TRBV4-2	TRBJ1-6	TRBD1	few	TGTGCCAGCAGCCCGGGACAGGGAGAGAATTCACCCCTCCACTTT	CASSPGQGENSPLHF
TRBV11-3	TRBJ2-5	TRBD1	NA	TGTGCCAGCAGCTTCAACAGGGGTAGGGGCGAGACCCAGTACTTC	CASSFNRGRGETQYF
TRBV7-2	TRBJ2-1	TRBD2	NA	TGTGCCAGCAGCTCGATTAGCGGGGGGTACGATGAGCAGTTCTTC	CASSSISGGYDEQFF
TRBV7-8	TRBJ1-5	TRBD1	NA	TGTACCAGCAGCTTAGGGGGGGACAGGAGGAATCAGCCCCAGCATTTT	CTSSLGGDRRNQPQHF
TRBV5-6	TRBJ2-3	TRBD2	NA	TGTGCCAGCAGCGCGGGACTAGCGGGGGGGGCTGATACGCAGTATTTT	CASSAGLAGGADTQYF
TRBV12-3/TRBV12-4	TRBJ1-5	NA	NA	TGTGCCAGCAGTTTACACAGCTACAATCAGCCCCAGCATTTT	CASSLHSYNQPQHF
TRBV12-3/TRBV12-4	TRBJ1-6	NA	few	TGTGCCAGCAGTCACACCTGGCTATCCAGCTCCTATAATTCACCCCTCCACTTT	CASSHTWLSSSYNSPLHF
TRBV3-1	TRBJ2-7	NA	few	TGTGCCAGCAGCCAAGTACGGTATGGGGTTCAGCAGTACTTC	CASSQVRYGVQQYF
TRBV11-2	TRBJ2-3	TRBD2	NA	TGTGCCAGCAGCTTCACTAGCGGGGTGTCCACAGATACGCAGTATTTT	CASSFTSGVSTDTQYF
TRBV20-1	TRBJ2-1	TRBD2	NA	TGCAGTGCTCCAAGAGATAATAGCGGGGGGGTAAATGAGCAGTTCTTC	CSAPRDNSGGVNEQFF
TRBV21-1	TRBJ2-5	NA	NA	TGTGCCAGCAGCAAAGACGTGGGGCTTTCAGAGACCCAGTACTTC	CASSKDVGLSETQYF
TRBV7-8	TRBJ2-3	TRBD2	few	TGTGCCAGCAGCTTAGCAGCGGGGAGCACAGATACGCAGTATTTT	CASSLAAGSTDTQYF
TRBV5-1	TRBJ2-3	NA	few	TGCGCCAGCAGCTTACCGCAGTTCAGCACAGATACGCAGTATTTT	CASSLPQFSTDTQYF
TRBV7-8	TRBJ2-1	TRBD1	NA	TGTGCCAGCAGCTTTCCCCGGACAGGGAATGAGCAGTTCTTC	CASSFPRTGNEQFF
TRBV7-3	TRBJ1-2	TRBD1	NA	TGTGCCAGCAGCACTTACGGACAGGGGGGTGGCTACACCTTC	CASSTYGQGGGYTF
TRBV29-1	TRBJ2-2	NA	few	TGCAGCGTTGATTTTCCGGGACTTCTCACCGGGGAGCTGTTTTTT	CSVDFPGLLTGELFF
TRBV11-2	TRBJ2-5	NA	few	TGTTCCAGCAGCTTGGGGGAGACCCAGTACTTC	CSSSLGETQYF
TRBV6-5	TRBJ2-1	TRBD1	few	TGTGCCAGTACAGGGGGCTTGGGGAATGAGCAGTTCTTC	CASTGGLGNEQFF
TRBV5-1	TRBJ2-7	NA	NA	TGCGCCAGCAGCTTGGACAGCTTATCCTACGAGCAGTACTTC	CASSLDSLSYEQYF
TRBV2	TRBJ1-2	NA	once	TGTGCCAGCAGTGAACTTGTCAGAAATGGCTACACCTTC	CASSELVRNGYTF
TRBV15	TRBJ2-7	NA	NA	TGTGCCACCAGCAGAGAATACGGTCGGTCAGGGAATTCTTACGAGCAGTACTTC	CATSREYGRSGNSYEQYF
TRBV6-2/TRBV6-3	TRBJ2-1	TRBD2	NA	TGTGCCAGCAGCAAACTAGCGGGCACCACATACAATGAGCAGTTCTTC	CASSKLAGTTYNEQFF
TRBV20-1	TRBJ2-5	NA	NA	TGCAGTGCTAGGGGAGGGACAACCCAAGAGACCCAGTACTTC	CSARGGTTQETQYF
TRBV11-2	TRBJ2-2	NA	NA	TGTGCCAGCAGCTTAGATGGAAAAACAACCACCGGGGAGCTGTTTTTT	CASSLDGKTTTGELFF
TRBV20-1	TRBJ1-1	NA	NA	TGCAGTTCACGACCCTACCTGAAGGGTACGGGCACTGAAGCTTTCTTT	CSSRPYLKGTGTEAFF
TRBV29-1	TRBJ2-1	NA	NA	TGCAGCGTTGACACGGGAACCAATGAGCAGTTCTTC	CSVDTGTNEQFF
TRBV10-3	TRBJ2-1	TRBD2	NA	TGTGCCATCAGTGTCGGCGGGGGGGCGAATGAGCAGTTCTTC	CAISVGGGANEQFF
TRBV29-1	TRBJ2-5	TRBD1	NA	TGCAGCGTTGAACAAGGGGGCGAAGAGACCCAGTACTTC	CSVEQGGEETQYF
TRBV24-1	TRBJ2-3	TRBD2	few	TGTGCCACCAGTGATTCGGGTCTGTGGGGGACTAGCGGCACAGATACGCAGTATTTT	CATSDSGLWGTSGTDTQYF
TRBV23-1	TRBJ2-5	NA	NA	TGCGCCAGCAGCCGCAATCGTCCCAGCTCAGAGACCCAGTACTTC	CASSRNRPSSETQYF
TRBV6-2/TRBV6-3	TRBJ2-7	NA	many	TGTGCCAGCACCGGGGGAAGTCTTAGGCAGTACTTC	CASTGGSLRQYF
TRBV7-9	TRBJ1-4	NA	NA	TGTGCCAGCAGCTTGGGTGGGGATGGGGAAAAACTGTTTTTT	CASSLGGDGEKLFF
TRBV27	TRBJ1-1	NA	NA	TGTGCCAGCAGGAAAGCGGGGGGAGTCACTGAAGCTTTCTTT	CASRKAGGVTEAFF
TRBV19	TRBJ1-3	NA	few	TGTGCCAGTAGTATCGAGGACTCTGGAAACACCATATATTTT	CASSIEDSGNTIYF
TRBV20-1	TRBJ1-2	NA	NA	TGCAGTGCTAGATTGTCATCTGGCCTCGAATATGGCTACACCTTC	CSARLSSGLEYGYTF
TRBV9	TRBJ2-1	NA	many	TGTGCCAGCAGCGTACAACTAGAGGTTAGTGCTGAGCAGTTCTTC	CASSVQLEVSAEQFF
TRBV2	TRBJ2-1	NA	once	TGTGCCAGCAGTGAGGAAATCCCGCTGTACAATGAGCAGTTCTTC	CASSEEIPLYNEQFF
TRBV11-2	TRBJ2-6	NA	few	TGTGCCAGCAGCCCTGCTGACAGAATTGTCTCTGGGGCCAACGTCCTGACTTTC	CASSPADRIVSGANVLTF
TRBV14	TRBJ2-1	NA	few	TGTGCCAGCAGCTCCTCCAGGGCGACGAACTACAATGAGCAGTTCTTC	CASSSSRATNYNEQFF
TRBV5-6	TRBJ2-5	TRBD1	NA	TGTGCCAGCAGCTCTGGACAGGGGGCGAACCTGGGTTTGGAGACCCAGTACTTC	CASSSGQGANLGLETQYF
TRBV24-1	TRBJ1-4	NA	few	TGTGCCACCAGTGACCGCCCCGAAGATACTAATGAAAAACTGTTTTTT	CATSDRPEDTNEKLFF
TRBV6-2/TRBV6-3	TRBJ1-6	NA	few	TGTGCCAGCAGTGAAGGACACTCACCCCTCCACTTT	CASSEGHSPLHF